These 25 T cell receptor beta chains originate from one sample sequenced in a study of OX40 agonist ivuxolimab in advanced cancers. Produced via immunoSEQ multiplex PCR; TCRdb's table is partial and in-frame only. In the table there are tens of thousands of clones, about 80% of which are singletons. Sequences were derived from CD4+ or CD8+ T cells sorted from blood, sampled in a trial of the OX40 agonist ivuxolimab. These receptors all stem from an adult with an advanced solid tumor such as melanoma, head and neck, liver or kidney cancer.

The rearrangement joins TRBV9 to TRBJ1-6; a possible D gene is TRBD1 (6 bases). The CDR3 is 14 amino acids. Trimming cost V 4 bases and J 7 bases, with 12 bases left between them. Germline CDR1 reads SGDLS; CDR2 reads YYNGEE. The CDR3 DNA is TGTGCCAGCAGCCCACGGGACAAGAATTCACCCCTCCACTTT. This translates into CASSPRDKNSPLHF.

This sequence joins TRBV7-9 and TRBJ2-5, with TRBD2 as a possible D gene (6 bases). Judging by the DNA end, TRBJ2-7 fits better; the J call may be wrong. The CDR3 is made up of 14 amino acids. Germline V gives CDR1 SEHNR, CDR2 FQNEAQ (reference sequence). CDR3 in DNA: TGTGCCAGCAGCCAGATGGGGGGAGACTACGAGCAGTACTTC. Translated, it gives CASSQMGGDYEQYF.

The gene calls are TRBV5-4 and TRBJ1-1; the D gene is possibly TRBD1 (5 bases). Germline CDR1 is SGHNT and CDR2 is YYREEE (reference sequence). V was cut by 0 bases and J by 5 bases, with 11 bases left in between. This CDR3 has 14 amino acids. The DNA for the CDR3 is TGTGCCAGCAGCTTGGCCCAGGGAGGTACTGAAGCTTTCTTT. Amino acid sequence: CASSLAQGGTEAFF.

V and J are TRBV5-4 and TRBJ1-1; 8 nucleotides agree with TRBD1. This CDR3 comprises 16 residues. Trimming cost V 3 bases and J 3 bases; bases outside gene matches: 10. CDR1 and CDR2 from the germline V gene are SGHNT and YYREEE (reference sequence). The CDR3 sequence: CASSSRAGQGDTEAFF. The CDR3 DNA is TGTGCCAGCAGCTCCAGGGCAGGACAGGGAGACACTGAAGCTTTCTTT.

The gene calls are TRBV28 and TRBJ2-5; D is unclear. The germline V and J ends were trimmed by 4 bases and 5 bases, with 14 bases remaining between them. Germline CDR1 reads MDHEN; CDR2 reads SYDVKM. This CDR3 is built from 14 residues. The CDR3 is CASSSTASAETQYF. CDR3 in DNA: TGTGCCAGCAGTTCCACGGCCTCTGCGGAGACCCAGTACTTC.

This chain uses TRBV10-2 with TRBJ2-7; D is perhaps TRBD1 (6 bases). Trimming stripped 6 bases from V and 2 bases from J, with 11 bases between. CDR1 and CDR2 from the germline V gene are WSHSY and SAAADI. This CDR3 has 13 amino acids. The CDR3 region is CASRVRTAYEQYF. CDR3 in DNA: TGCGCCAGCAGGGTCCGGACAGCCTACGAGCAGTACTTC.

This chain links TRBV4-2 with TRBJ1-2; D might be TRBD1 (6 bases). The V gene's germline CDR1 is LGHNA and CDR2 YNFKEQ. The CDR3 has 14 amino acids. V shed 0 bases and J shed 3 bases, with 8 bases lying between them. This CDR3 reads CASSQEQGYYGYTF. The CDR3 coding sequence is TGTGCCAGCAGCCAAGAACAGGGCTACTATGGCTACACCTTC.

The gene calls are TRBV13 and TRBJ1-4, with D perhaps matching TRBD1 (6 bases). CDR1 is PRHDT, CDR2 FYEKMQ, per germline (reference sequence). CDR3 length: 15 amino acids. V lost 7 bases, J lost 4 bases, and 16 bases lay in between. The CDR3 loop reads CASTFTGPGNEKLFF. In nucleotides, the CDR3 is TGTGCCAGCACCTTTACAGGGCCCGGTAATGAAAAACTGTTTTTT.

The CDR3 reads CASSLATGVDSPLHF. CDR3 nucleotides: TGTGCCAGCAGCCTGGCGACAGGGGTGGATTCACCCCTCCACTTT. The J gene is TRBJ1-6, the V gene TRBV5-4; 8 nucleotides align to TRBD1. The CDR3 runs 15 residues. The germline gives CDR1 SGHNT, CDR2 YYREEE (reference sequence). J lost 8 bases, V lost 4 bases, and 8 bases had no gene match.

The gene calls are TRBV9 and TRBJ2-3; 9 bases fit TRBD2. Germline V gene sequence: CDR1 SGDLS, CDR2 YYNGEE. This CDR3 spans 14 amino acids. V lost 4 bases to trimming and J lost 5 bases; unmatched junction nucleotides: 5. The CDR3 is CASSLTSGEDTQYF. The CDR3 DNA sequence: TGTGCCAGCAGCCTGACTAGCGGAGAAGATACGCAGTATTTT.

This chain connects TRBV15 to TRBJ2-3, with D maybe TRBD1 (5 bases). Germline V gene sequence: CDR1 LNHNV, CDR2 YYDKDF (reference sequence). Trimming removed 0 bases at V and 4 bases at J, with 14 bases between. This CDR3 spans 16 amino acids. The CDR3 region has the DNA TGTGCCACCAGCAGAGATGGCAGGGCGAAAGCAGATACGCAGTATTTT. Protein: CATSRDGRAKADTQYF.

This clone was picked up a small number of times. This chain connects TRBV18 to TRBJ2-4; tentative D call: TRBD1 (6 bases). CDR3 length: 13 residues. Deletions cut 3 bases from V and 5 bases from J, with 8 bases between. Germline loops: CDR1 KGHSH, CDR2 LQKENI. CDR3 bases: TGTGCCAGCTCACCGGACAGCCAAAACATTCAGTACTTC. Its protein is CASSPDSQNIQYF. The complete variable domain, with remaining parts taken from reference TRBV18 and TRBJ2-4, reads NAGVMQNPRHLVRRRGQEARLRCSPMKGHSHVYWYRQLPEEGLKFMVYLQKENIIDESGMPKERFSAEFPKEGPSILRIQQVVRGDSAAYFCASSPDSQNIQYFGAGTRLSVL.

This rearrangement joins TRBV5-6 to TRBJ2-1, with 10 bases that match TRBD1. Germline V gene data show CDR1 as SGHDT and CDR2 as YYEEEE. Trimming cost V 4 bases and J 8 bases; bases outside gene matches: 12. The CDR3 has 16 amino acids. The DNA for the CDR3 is TGTGCCAGCAGCCCCGGCCGGGACAGGGGAGTCCATGAGCAGTTCTTC. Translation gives CASSPGRDRGVHEQFF.

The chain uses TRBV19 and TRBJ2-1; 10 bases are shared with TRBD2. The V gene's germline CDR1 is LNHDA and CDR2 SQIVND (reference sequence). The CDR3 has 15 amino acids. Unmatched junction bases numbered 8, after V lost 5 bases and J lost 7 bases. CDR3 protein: CASSYQRGGLNEQFF. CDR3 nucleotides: TGTGCCAGTAGTTACCAGCGGGGGGGCCTGAATGAGCAGTTCTTC.

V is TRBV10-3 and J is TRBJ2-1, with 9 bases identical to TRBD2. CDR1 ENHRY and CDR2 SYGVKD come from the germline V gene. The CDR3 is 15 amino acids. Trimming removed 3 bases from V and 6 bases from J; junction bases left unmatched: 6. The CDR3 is CAISELAGGPNEQFF. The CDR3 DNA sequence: TGTGCCATCAGTGAATTGGCGGGGGGGCCCAATGAGCAGTTCTTC.

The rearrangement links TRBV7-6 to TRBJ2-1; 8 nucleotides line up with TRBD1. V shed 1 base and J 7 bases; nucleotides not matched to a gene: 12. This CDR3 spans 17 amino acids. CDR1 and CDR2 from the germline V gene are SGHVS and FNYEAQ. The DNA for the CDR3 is TGTGCCAGCAGCTTAGAATACAGGGCAAGGACAGGGAATGAGCAGTTCTTC. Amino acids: CASSLEYRARTGNEQFF.

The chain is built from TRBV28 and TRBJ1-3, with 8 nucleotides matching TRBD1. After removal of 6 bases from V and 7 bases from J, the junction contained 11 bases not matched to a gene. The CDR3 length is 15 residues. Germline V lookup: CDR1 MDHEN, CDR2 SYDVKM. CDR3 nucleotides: TGTGCCAGCAGCAACCCTACAGGGGGTGGTAACACCATATATTTT. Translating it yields CASSNPTGGGNTIYF.

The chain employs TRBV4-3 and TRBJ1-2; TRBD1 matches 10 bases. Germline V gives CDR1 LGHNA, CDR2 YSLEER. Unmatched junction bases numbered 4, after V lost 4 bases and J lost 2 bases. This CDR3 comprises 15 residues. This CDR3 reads CASSPVTGGNYGYTF. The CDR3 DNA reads TGCGCCAGCAGCCCCGTGACAGGGGGCAACTATGGCTACACCTTC.

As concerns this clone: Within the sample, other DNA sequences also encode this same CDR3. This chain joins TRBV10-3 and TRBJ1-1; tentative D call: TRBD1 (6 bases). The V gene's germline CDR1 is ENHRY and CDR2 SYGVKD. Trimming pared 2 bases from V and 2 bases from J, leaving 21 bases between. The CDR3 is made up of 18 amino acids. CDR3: CAISETGRTETINTEAFF. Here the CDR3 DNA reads TGTGCCATCAGTGAGACAGGGAGAACCGAAACGATCAACACTGAAGCTTTCTTT.

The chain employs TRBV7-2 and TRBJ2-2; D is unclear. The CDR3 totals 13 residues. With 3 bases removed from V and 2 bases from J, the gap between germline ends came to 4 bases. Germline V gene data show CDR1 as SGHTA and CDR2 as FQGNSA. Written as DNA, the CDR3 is TGTGCCAGCAGCTTCGACAACACCGGGGAGCTGTTTTTT. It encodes CASSFDNTGELFF.

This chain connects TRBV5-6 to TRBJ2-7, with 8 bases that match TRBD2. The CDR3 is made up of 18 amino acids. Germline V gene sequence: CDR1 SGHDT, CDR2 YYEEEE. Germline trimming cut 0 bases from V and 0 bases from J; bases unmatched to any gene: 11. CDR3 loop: CASSLAGLAGLSSYEQYV. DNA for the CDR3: TGTGCCAGCAGCTTGGCCGGTTTAGCGGGGCTCAGCTCCTACGAGCAGTACGTC.

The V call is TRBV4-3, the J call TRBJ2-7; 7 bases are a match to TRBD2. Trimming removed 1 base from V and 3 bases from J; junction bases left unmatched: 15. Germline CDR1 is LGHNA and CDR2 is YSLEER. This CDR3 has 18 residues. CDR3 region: CASSQAFGVGGGNYEQYF. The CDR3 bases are TGCGCCAGCAGCCAAGCTTTCGGGGTAGGCGGGGGAAACTACGAGCAGTACTTC.

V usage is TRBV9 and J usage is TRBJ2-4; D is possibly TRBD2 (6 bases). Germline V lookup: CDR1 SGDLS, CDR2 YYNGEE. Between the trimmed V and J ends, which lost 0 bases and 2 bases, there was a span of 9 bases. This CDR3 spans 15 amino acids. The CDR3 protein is CASSVEGGTKNIQYF. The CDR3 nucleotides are TGTGCCAGCAGCGTAGAAGGAGGGACCAAAAACATTCAGTACTTC.

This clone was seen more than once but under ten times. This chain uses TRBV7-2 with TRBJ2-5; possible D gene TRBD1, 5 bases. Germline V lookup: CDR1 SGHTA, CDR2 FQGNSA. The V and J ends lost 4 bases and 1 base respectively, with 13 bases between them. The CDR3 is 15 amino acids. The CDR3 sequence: CASSYQGRGQETQYF. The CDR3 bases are TGTGCCAGCAGCTACCAGGGTAGGGGCCAAGAGACCCAGTACTTC.

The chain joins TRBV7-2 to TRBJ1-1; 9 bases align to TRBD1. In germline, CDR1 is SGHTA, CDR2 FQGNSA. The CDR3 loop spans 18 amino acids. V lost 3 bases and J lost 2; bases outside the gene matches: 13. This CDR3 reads CASSFLGGTGTLNTEAFF. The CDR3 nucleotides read TGTGCCAGCAGCTTTTTGGGAGGGACAGGGACCCTTAACACTGAAGCTTTCTTT. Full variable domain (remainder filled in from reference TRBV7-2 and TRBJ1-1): GAGVSQSPSNKVTEKGKDVELRCDPISGHTALYWYRQSLGQGLEFLIYFQGNSAPDKSGLPSDRFSAERTGGSVSTLTIQRTQQEDSAVYLCASSFLGGTGTLNTEAFFGQGTRLTVV.